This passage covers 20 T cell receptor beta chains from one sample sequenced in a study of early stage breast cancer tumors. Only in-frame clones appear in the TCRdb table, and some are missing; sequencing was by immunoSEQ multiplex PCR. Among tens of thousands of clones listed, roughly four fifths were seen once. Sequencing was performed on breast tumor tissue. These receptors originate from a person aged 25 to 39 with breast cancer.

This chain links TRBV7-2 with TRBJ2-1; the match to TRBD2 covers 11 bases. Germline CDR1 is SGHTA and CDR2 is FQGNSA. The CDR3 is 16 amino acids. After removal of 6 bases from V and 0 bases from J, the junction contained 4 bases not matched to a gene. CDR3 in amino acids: CASSLAGGRSYNEQFF. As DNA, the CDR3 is TGTGCCAGCAGTCTAGCGGGAGGCCGCTCCTACAATGAGCAGTTCTTC.

The CDR3 nucleotides read TGTGCCAGCAGCTCTACGGGGGGGAGCTCCTACGAGCAGTACTTC. Translating it yields CASSSTGGSSYEQYF. The chain couples TRBV7-9 to TRBJ2-5; TRBD2 aligns across 8 bases. The J call is in doubt because the DNA end fits TRBJ2-7 better. The CDR3 totals 15 residues. In germline, CDR1 is SEHNR, CDR2 FQNEAQ (reference sequence).

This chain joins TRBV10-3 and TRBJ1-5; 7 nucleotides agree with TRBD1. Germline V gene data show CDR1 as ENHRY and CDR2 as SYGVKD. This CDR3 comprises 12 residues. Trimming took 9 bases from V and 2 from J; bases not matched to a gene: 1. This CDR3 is CAIGQGNQPQHF. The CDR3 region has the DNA TGTGCCATTGGACAGGGCAATCAGCCCCAGCATTTT.

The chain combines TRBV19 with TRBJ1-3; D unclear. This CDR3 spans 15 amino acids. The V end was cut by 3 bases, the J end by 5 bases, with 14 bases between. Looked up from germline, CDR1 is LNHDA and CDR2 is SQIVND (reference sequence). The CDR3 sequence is CASSIARLGRNTIYF. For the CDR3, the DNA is TGTGCCAGTAGTATCGCGAGGCTAGGCAGAAACACCATATATTTT. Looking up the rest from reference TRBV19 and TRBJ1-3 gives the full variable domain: DGGITQSPKYLFRKEGQNVTLSCEQNLNHDAMYWYRQDPGQGLRLIYYSQIVNDFQKGDIAEGYSVSREKKESFPLTVTSAQKNPTAFYLCASSIARLGRNTIYFGEGSWLTVV.

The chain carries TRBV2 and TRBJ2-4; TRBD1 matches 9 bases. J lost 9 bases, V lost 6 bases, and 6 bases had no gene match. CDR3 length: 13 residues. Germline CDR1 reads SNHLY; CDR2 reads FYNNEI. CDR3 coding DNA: TGTGCCAGCAGCCTTGGACAGGGGAGCATTCAGTACTTC. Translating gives CASSLGQGSIQYF.

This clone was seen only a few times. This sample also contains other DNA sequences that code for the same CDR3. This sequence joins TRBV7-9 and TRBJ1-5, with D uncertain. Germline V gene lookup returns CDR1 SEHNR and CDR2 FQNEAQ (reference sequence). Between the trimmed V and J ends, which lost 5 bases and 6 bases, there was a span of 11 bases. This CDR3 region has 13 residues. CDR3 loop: CASSPPWGQPQHF. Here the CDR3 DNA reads TGTGCCAGCAGCCCACCCTGGGGTCAGCCCCAGCATTTT. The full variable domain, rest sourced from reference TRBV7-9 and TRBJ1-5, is DTGVSQNPRHKITKRGQNVTFRCDPISEHNRLYWYRQTLGQGPEFLTYFQNEAQLEKSRLLSDRFSAERPKGSFSTLEIQRTEQGDSAMYLCASSPPWGQPQHFGDGTRLSIL.

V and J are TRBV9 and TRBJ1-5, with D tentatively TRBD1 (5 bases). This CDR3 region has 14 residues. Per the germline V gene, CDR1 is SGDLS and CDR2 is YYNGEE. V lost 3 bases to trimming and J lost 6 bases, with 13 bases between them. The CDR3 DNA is TGTGCCAGCAGCGAGGCGGCAGGGTTTCAGCCCCAGCATTTT. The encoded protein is CASSEAAGFQPQHF. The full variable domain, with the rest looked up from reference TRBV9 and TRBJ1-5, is DSGVTQTPKHLITATGQRVTLRCSPRSGDLSVYWYQQSLDQGLQFLIQYYNGEERAKGNILERFSAQQFPDLHSELNLSSLELGDSALYFCASSEAAGFQPQHFGDGTRLSIL.

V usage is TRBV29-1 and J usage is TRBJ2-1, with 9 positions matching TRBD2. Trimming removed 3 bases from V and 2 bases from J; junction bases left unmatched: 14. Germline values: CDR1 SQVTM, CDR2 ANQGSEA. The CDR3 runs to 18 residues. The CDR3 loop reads CSVDWGWASGMAYNEQFF. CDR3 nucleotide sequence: TGCAGCGTTGACTGGGGGTGGGCTAGCGGGATGGCCTACAATGAGCAGTTCTTC.

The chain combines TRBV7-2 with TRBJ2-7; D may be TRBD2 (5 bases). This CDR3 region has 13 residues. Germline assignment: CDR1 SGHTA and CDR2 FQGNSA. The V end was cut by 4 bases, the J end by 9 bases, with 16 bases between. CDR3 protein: CASSSGWSLGQYF. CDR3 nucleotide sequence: TGTGCCAGCAGCTCGGGGTGGAGCCTGGGGCAGTACTTC.

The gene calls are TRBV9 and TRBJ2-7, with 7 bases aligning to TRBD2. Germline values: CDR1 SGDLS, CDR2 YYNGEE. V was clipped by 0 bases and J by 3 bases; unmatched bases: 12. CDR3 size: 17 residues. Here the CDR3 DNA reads TGTGCCAGCAGCGTAGACCCCACCCCCGGGACTAACTACGAGCAGTACTTC. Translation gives CASSVDPTPGTNYEQYF. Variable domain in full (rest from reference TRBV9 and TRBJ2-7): DSGVTQTPKHLITATGQRVTLRCSPRSGDLSVYWYQQSLDQGLQFLIQYYNGEERAKGNILERFSAQQFPDLHSELNLSSLELGDSALYFCASSVDPTPGTNYEQYFGPGTRLTVT.

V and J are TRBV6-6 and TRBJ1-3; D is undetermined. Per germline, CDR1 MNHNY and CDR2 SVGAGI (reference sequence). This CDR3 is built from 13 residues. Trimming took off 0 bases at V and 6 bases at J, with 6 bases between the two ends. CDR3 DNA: TGTGCCAGCAGTTACTCGACGGCAAACACCATATATTTT. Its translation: CASSYSTANTIYF.

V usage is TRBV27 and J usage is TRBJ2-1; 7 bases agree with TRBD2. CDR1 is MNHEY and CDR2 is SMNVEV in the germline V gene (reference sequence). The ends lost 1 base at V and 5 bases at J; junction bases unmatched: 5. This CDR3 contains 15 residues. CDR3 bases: TGTGCCAGCAGTTTATGGGCTAGCGGAAACAATGAGCAGTTCTTC. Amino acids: CASSLWASGNNEQFF.

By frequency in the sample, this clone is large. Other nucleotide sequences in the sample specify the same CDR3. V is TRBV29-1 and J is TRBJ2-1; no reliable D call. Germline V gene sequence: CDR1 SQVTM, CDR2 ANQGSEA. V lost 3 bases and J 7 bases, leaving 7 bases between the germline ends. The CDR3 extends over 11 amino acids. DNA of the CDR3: TGCAGCGTTGAGGTTTATAATGAGCAGTTCTTC. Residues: CSVEVYNEQFF.

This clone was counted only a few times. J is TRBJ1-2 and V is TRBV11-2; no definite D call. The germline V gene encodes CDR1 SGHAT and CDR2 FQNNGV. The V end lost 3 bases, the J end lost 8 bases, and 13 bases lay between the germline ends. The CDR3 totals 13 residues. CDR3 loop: CASSFVDLGGYTF. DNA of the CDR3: TGTGCCAGCAGCTTTGTCGATCTGGGGGGCTACACCTTC.

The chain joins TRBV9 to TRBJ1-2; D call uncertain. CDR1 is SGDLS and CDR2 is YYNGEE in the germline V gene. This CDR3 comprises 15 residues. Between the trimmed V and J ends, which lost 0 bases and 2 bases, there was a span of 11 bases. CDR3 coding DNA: TGTGCCAGCAGCGTAGAGGGAGAGCAGAACTATGGCTACACCTTC. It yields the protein CASSVEGEQNYGYTF.

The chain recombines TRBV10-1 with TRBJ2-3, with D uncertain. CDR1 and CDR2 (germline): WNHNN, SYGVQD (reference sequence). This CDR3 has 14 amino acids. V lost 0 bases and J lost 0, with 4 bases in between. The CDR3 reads CASSESASTDTQYF. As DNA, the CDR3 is TGCGCCAGCAGTGAGTCGGCTAGCACAGATACGCAGTATTTT.

CDR3 nucleotides: TGCAGCGCAGGGACAGGACGGGACACTGAAGCTTTCTTT. It encodes CSAGTGRDTEAFF. The gene calls are TRBV29-1 and TRBJ1-1; 8 bases are a match to TRBD1. With 7 bases clipped from V and 3 bases from J, the junction kept 7 bases outside the gene matches. Germline CDR1 and CDR2: SQVTM and ANQGSEA. The CDR3 loop spans 13 amino acids.

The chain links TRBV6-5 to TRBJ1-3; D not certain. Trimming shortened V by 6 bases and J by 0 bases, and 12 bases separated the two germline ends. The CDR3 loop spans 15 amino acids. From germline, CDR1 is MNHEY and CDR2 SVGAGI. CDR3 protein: CASRGETYSGNTIYF. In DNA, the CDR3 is TGTGCCAGCAGGGGTGAGACATACTCTGGAAACACCATATATTTT.

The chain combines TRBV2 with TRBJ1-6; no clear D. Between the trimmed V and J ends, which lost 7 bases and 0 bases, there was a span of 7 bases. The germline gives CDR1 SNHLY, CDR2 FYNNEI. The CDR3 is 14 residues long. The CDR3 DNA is TGTGCCAGCAAAGAGAGCTCCTATAATTCACCCCTCCACTTT. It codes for CASKESSYNSPLHF. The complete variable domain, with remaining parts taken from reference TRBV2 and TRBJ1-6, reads EPEVTQTPSHQVTQMGQEVILRCVPISNHLYFYWYRQILGQKVEFLVSFYNNEISEKSEIFDDQFSVERPDGSNFTLKIRSTKLEDSAMYFCASKESSYNSPLHFGNGTRLTVT.

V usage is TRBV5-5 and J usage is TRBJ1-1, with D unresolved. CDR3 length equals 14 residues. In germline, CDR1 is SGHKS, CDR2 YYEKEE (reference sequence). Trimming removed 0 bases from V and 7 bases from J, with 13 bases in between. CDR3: CASSLGLGQGEAFF. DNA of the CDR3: TGTGCCAGCAGCTTGGGTTTGGGCCAAGGTGAAGCTTTCTTT.